These 23 T cell receptor beta chains were all obtained from the same sample, sequenced in a study of tumor-infiltrating lymphocytes in localized non-small cell lung cancer. Sequencing used immunoSEQ multiplex PCR; TCRdb keeps in-frame clones, though not all of them. This table holds 10,000 to 12,000 clones, 63% found once. Sequenced: lung tumor tissue. These receptors originate from a human donor with non-small cell lung cancer.

This clone showed up just a few times. The chain couples TRBV15 to TRBJ1-1, with TRBD1 matching over 10 bases. The V gene's germline CDR1 is LNHNV and CDR2 YYDKDF (reference sequence). The CDR3 sequence is 16 residues long. J was trimmed by 4 bases and V by 3 bases; bases with no gene match: 8. CDR3 residues: CATSRGYGTGATEAFF. CDR3 in DNA: TGTGCCACCAGCAGGGGATATGGGACAGGGGCCACTGAAGCTTTCTTT.

This rearrangement joins TRBV7-2 to TRBJ1-1, with D uncertain. Germline V gives CDR1 SGHTA, CDR2 FQGNSA. This CDR3 region has 14 residues. Trimming left V 0 bases short and J 3 bases short, with 8 bases between. CDR3 amino acids: CASSLAGVYTEAFF. CDR3 DNA sequence: TGTGCCAGCAGCTTAGCTGGGGTTTACACTGAAGCTTTCTTT.

The gene calls are TRBV6-5 and TRBJ2-7; 11 bases agree with TRBD2. Unmatched junction bases numbered 8, after V lost 5 bases and J lost 8 bases. CDR1 and CDR2 from the germline V gene are MNHEY and SVGAGI. The CDR3 is made up of 14 amino acids. DNA for the CDR3: TGTGCCAGCAGTGAACTAGCGGGGGCTTTCAAGCAGTACTTC. Protein: CASSELAGAFKQYF.

This clone is deemed medium-sized. This rearrangement joins TRBV19 to TRBJ1-1; D is uncertain. Trimming shortened V by 8 bases and J by 3 bases, and 7 bases separated the two germline ends. The CDR3 sequence is 11 residues long. Germline lookup yields CDR1 LNHDA and CDR2 SQIVND (reference sequence). The CDR3 loop is CASGEDTEAFF. DNA of the CDR3: TGTGCCAGTGGGGAGGACACTGAAGCTTTCTTT.

This chain links TRBV6-5 with TRBJ2-7; D uncertain. Germline assignment: CDR1 MNHEY and CDR2 SVGAGI. Trimming cost V 5 bases and J 3 bases, with 5 bases left between them. The CDR3 sequence is 11 residues long. The chain's CDR3 is CASSTNYEQYF. Here the CDR3 DNA reads TGTGCCAGCAGTACGAACTACGAGCAGTACTTC.

This chain joins TRBV30 and TRBJ1-3; D gene uncertain. Between the trimmed V and J ends, which lost 4 bases and 8 bases, there was a span of 9 bases. This CDR3 region has 11 residues. Germline V CDR1 and CDR2: GTSNPN, SVGIG (reference sequence). The CDR3 nucleotides are TGTGCCTGGAACCCGGGGTACACCATATATTTT. Encoded protein: CAWNPGYTIYF.

The rearrangement links TRBV4-1 to TRBJ1-6, with D possibly TRBD1 on 5 matching bases. Trimming removed 0 bases from V and 7 bases from J, with 7 bases in between. This CDR3 spans 14 amino acids. Germline lookup yields CDR1 MGHRA and CDR2 YSYEKL. The CDR3 DNA is TGCGCCAGCAGCCAAGATGGGGGAAATTCACCCCTCCACTTT. Its protein product is CASSQDGGNSPLHF.

This chain links TRBV7-2 with TRBJ1-1; D ambiguous. Germline-derived CDR1 and CDR2 are SGHTA and FQGNSA. V lost 6 bases and J lost 4, with 9 bases in between. The CDR3 consists of 12 residues. Here the CDR3 reads CASRREITEAFF. The CDR3 region has the DNA TGTGCCAGCAGGAGGGAGATCACTGAAGCTTTCTTT.

This clone was seen a handful of times. The V gene is TRBV9, the J gene TRBJ2-1; tentatively, D is TRBD2 (5 bases). CDR1 and CDR2 from the germline V gene are SGDLS and YYNGEE. CDR3 size: 15 residues. Deletions cut 6 bases from V and 7 bases from J, with 20 bases between. The CDR3 DNA reads TGTGCCAGCACCCGGACTCTACCGAGGGATAATGAGCAGTTCTTC. It yields the protein CASTRTLPRDNEQFF.

The V and J genes are TRBV30 and TRBJ1-3; unclear D gene. This CDR3 is built from 15 residues. Germline assignment: CDR1 GTSNPN and CDR2 SVGIG (reference sequence). Between the trimmed V and J ends, which lost 4 bases and 2 bases, there was a span of 15 bases. CDR3 protein: CAWTPAPTPGNTIYF. CDR3 sequence (DNA): TGTGCCTGGACCCCGGCGCCTACGCCTGGAAACACCATATATTTT.

Points on this clone: At one of its ends the junction is not consistent with the germline gene, which may arise from a read error. The V gene is TRBV7-2, the J gene TRBJ1-2; tentative D call: TRBD1 (6 bases). Germline CDR1 SGHTA, CDR2 FQGNSA. The length of the CDR3 is 13 residues. Here the CDR3 reads CASNLQGGAGYTF. Written as DNA, the CDR3 is TGTGCCAGCAACTTACAGGGCGGAGCTGGCTACACCTTC.

Within the sample, this clone is medium-sized. The J gene is TRBJ2-1, the V gene TRBV11-3; 8 bases are shared with TRBD1. With 5 bases clipped from V and 0 bases from J, the junction kept 3 bases outside the gene matches. This CDR3 region has 15 residues. Germline CDR1 is SGHNT and CDR2 is YENEEA. Here the CDR3 reads CASSNTGGSYNEQFF. CDR3 in DNA: TGTGCCAGCAGCAATACAGGGGGCTCCTACAATGAGCAGTTCTTC.

The chain joins TRBV10-3 to TRBJ1-2; a possible D gene is TRBD1 (6 bases). In germline, CDR1 is ENHRY, CDR2 SYGVKD. V dropped 10 bases and J dropped 6 bases, with 18 bases sitting between them. The CDR3 totals 13 residues. The CDR3, as DNA: TGTGCCACCGGGTCCAGGGGACAAAATGGCTACACCTTC. Translating gives CATGSRGQNGYTF.

In DNA, the CDR3 is TGTGCCAGCAGCTCGCGGGGAGGGGTAAGTAGAGGGGATGAGCAGTTCTTC. Protein sequence: CASSSRGGVSRGDEQFF. The gene calls are TRBV5-6 and TRBJ2-1; the match to TRBD2 covers 7 bases. Germline CDR1 reads SGHDT; CDR2 reads YYEEEE. Trimming removed 3 bases from V and 8 bases from J; junction bases left unmatched: 17. The CDR3 spans 17 residues.

The rearrangement joins TRBV7-9 to TRBJ1-5, with D unresolved. This CDR3 has 13 amino acids. The ends were cut back, 3 bases at V and 4 bases at J, with 7 bases in the middle. Looked up from germline, CDR1 is SEHNR and CDR2 is FQNEAQ (reference sequence). The CDR3 spells CASSFGGNQPQHF. As DNA, the CDR3 is TGTGCCAGCAGCTTCGGCGGGAATCAGCCCCAGCATTTT.

The V call is TRBV5-1, the J call TRBJ2-5; 7 bases are a match to TRBD2. The CDR3 is made up of 13 amino acids. CDR1 SGHRS and CDR2 YFSETQ come from the germline V gene. The ends lost 4 bases at V and 8 bases at J; junction bases unmatched: 8. CDR3 in DNA: TGCGCCAGCAGCCGGGACTACCCCGACACCCAGTACTTC. It translates to CASSRDYPDTQYF.

Of note for this clone: Relative to the germline gene, one junction end is altered; a read error may explain this. J is TRBJ2-1 and V is TRBV5-1; D remains ambiguous. Looked up from germline, CDR1 is SGHRS and CDR2 is YFSETQ. CDR3 size: 13 residues. CDR3 residues: CASSLDFPHEQFF. CDR3 nucleotide sequence: TGTGCCAGCAGCTTGGATTTCCCCCATGAGCAGTTCTTC. Using reference TRBV5-1 and TRBJ2-1 for the parts outside the CDR3, the full variable domain is KAGVTQTPRYLIKTRGQQVTLSCSPISGHRSVSWYQQTPGQGLQFLFEYFSETQRNKGNFPGRFSGRQFSNSRSEMNVSTLELGDSALYLCASSLDFPHEQFFGPGTRLTVL.

This clone was seen a handful of times. In DNA form, the CDR3 reads TGTGCCAGCGGAACAGGAATGAACACTGAAGCTTTCTTT. It specifies CASGTGMNTEAFF. The chain couples TRBV28 to TRBJ1-1, with D perhaps TRBD1 (5 bases). Germline lookup yields CDR1 MDHEN and CDR2 SYDVKM. This CDR3 spans 13 amino acids. Deletions cut 8 bases from V and 0 bases from J, with 10 bases between.

There are a few counts of this clone. The chain combines TRBV29-1 with TRBJ1-1; D might be TRBD1 (6 bases). The CDR3 is 13 amino acids. Trimming removed 7 bases from V and 5 bases from J, with 17 bases in between. Germline CDR1 and CDR2: SQVTM and ANQGSEA. CDR3 residues: CSALGGAFTEAFF. CDR3 nucleotide sequence: TGCAGCGCCCTGGGGGGGGCTTTTACTGAAGCTTTCTTT.

V gene TRBV28 combines with J gene TRBJ2-1; the match to TRBD2 covers 8 bases. Germline V CDR1 and CDR2: MDHEN, SYDVKM. The CDR3 extends over 15 amino acids. The junction had 13 bases not matched to a gene; V was cut back by 7 bases and J by 8 bases. Written as DNA, the CDR3 is TGTGCCAGCAATAAAATGGGACTAGTTTTACATGAGCAGTTCTTC. Protein product: CASNKMGLVLHEQFF.

By share, this clone counts as medium-sized. This sequence joins TRBV5-4 and TRBJ2-7; a possible D gene is TRBD1 (6 bases). Germline V gene lookup returns CDR1 SGHNT and CDR2 YYREEE (reference sequence). V was cut by 4 bases and J by 3 bases, with 20 bases left in between. CDR3 length: 16 amino acids. As DNA, the CDR3 is TGTGCCAGCAGCCGGACGCACAGGGAACGCCTCTACGAGCAGTACTTC. This codes for CASSRTHRERLYEQYF. The variable domain in full, with the rest retrieved from reference TRBV5-4 and TRBJ2-7, is ETGVTQSPTHLIKTRGQQVTLRCSSQSGHNTVSWYQQALGQGPQFIFQYYREEENGRGNFPPRFSGLQFPNYSSELNVNALELDDSALYLCASSRTHRERLYEQYFGPGTRLTVT.

This rearrangement joins TRBV18 to TRBJ2-7; 8 nucleotides line up with TRBD2. Trimming removed 4 bases from V and 2 bases from J; junction bases left unmatched: 13. This CDR3 contains 17 residues. Germline loops: CDR1 KGHSH, CDR2 LQKENI. CDR3 region: CASSRTAPKAGAYEQYF. Here the CDR3 DNA reads TGTGCCAGCTCACGCACCGCCCCCAAAGCGGGGGCCTACGAGCAGTACTTC.

The V and J genes are TRBV25-1 and TRBJ1-1; 8 nucleotides match TRBD1. The length of the CDR3 is 15 residues. Trimming cost V 6 bases and J 4 bases; bases outside gene matches: 10. Germline V lookup: CDR1 MGHDK, CDR2 SYGVNS. The CDR3 DNA reads TGTGCCAGCAGACCAGACAGGGGATGGGGCACTGAAGCTTTCTTT. Translating it yields CASRPDRGWGTEAFF.